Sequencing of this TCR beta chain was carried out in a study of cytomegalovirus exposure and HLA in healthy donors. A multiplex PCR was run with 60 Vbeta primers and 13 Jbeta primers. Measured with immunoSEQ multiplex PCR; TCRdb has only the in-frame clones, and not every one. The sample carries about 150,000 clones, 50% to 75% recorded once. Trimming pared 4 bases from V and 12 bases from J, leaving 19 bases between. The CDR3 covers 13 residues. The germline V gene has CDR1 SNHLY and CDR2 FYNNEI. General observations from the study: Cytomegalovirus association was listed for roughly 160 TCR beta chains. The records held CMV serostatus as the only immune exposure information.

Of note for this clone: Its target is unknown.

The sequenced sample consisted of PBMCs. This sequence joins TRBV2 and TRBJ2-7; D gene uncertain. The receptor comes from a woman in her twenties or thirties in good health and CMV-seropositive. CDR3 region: CASSAPFDRDPYF. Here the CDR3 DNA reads TGTGCCAGCAGTGCCCCATTCGATAGAGATCCGTACTTC.